This TCR beta chain comes out of a study of control samples from healthy donors and cancer patients. The method was immunoSEQ multiplex PCR; TCRdb's version includes in-frame clones alone and lacks a portion of them. The profile shows 170,000 or so clones, over 80% of them singletons. What was sequenced was blood. The clonotype originates from a man between 18 and 35 years old in good health.

In DNA form, the CDR3 reads TGTGCCAGCAGCGTAGACGGGGGTGGTCTATGGGAGCAGTTCTTC. It codes for CASSVDGGGLWEQFF. The chain couples TRBV9 to TRBJ2-1; D is possibly TRBD2 (6 bases). V lost 0 bases and J lost 10, with 17 bases in between. Germline V gene sequence: CDR1 SGDLS, CDR2 YYNGEE. There are 15 residues in the CDR3.